This T cell receptor (beta chain) was profiled in a study of blood T cell repertoires in COVID-19. Study in general: Acute and convalescent COVID-19 samples came from the United States, Italy and Spain. PBMCs, B-cell-depleted T cells, or T cells were the source of the cDNA or gDNA that made up the material.

Original analysis: Amplifying reference gene primers gave estimates of nucleated cell counts. Using immunoSEQ multiplex PCR, the repertoire was profiled, and TCRdb retains in-frame clones only, with some absent. The DNA was the basis for D and trimming; V, J and clone size are from that table. The sample records around 190,000 clones, 80% being singletons. Sequencing input: peripheral blood. The TCR originated in a man aged 55 to 70 with acute or convalescent COVID-19.

The CDR3 DNA reads as TGCGCCAGCAGCCCCGGACTAGCGGGAGGGTACGGGGAGCTGTTTTTT. Its protein product is CASSPGLAGGYGELFF. V gene TRBV5-1 combines with J gene TRBJ2-2; 15 bases fit TRBD2. The CDR3 runs 16 residues. CDR1 is SGHRS and CDR2 is YFSETQ in the germline V gene. The V gene end was trimmed by 4 bases and the J gene end by 7 bases; junction bases not matched to a gene: 5.